Each of the 3 T cell receptor beta chains below was sequenced from the same sample in a study of shared clonotypes between healthy human individuals. The data were produced by immunoSEQ multiplex PCR, yet TCRdb's version contains in-frame clones alone and is incomplete. The table shows about 700,000 clones, with about 91% occurring only once. CD45RO negativity and positive selection for CCR7 defined naive CD8 cells, a population that excluded terminally differentiated effector memory CD45RA+ cells. Input material: naive CD8+ T cells sorted from blood. Receptors originate from a man aged 30-40 years in good health.

The rearrangement uses TRBV15 and TRBJ2-3; 12 bases agree with TRBD2. V lost 0 bases, J lost 2 bases, and 6 bases stayed unmatched. The CDR3 runs 18 residues. The germline V gene encodes CDR1 LNHNV and CDR2 YYDKDF (reference sequence). The CDR3 bases are TGTGCCACCAGCAGAGATTCCGGGACTAGCGGGTCCACAGATACGCAGTATTTT. This codes for CATSRDSGTSGSTDTQYF.

The gene calls are TRBV6-5 and TRBJ1-5; no firm D call. Germline assignment: CDR1 MNHEY and CDR2 SVGAGI. Trimming left V 9 bases short and J 5 bases short, with 5 bases between. This CDR3 has 10 residues. CDR3: CASGDQPQHF. CDR3 DNA: TGTGCCAGTGGAGATCAGCCCCAGCATTTT.

This chain connects TRBV10-3 to TRBJ1-2; D remains unclear. The V end was cut by 5 bases, the J end by 3 bases, with 22 bases between. The CDR3 is 17 residues long. CDR1 ENHRY and CDR2 SYGVKD come from the germline V gene. The CDR3, as DNA: TGTGCCATCAGTACCGGGTTCGGGGATTCGTTTGACTATGGCTACACCTTC. Encoded protein: CAISTGFGDSFDYGYTF.